The sequence of this TCR beta chain was determined in a study of beta chain features in type 1 diabetes. The CDR3 has 17 amino acids. The V segment lost 0 bases and the J segment 3 bases; nucleotides outside the gene matches: 8. Germline V gene sequence: CDR1 LGHNA, CDR2 YSLEER. All of the isolated RNA was reverse transcribed, so expressed TCRB transcripts were sequenced. Some clones are missing from TCRdb's copy, which holds only in-frame ones; the method was immunoSEQ multiplex PCR. Seen here are some 660,000 clones, over 12% observed once, and the top ten hold approximately 0.039%. Heparinised blood was drawn once per donor, averaging roughly 110 mL. Isolation of CD4+ naive, central memory, regulatory and stem cell-like memory cells was achieved by sorting via CD45RO/CCR7/CD25/CD127/CD95/CD27. Study-level findings and limits: Shortening of TCRB CDR3s, moderate but significant, appeared in all four CD4+ subsets of Type 1 diabetes patients. In the patient group, naive, central memory and Treg TCRB repertoires seemed more alike than in the healthy donor group. VDJ junctions sequenced from type 1 diabetes patients showed fewer insertions and more deletions.

Worth noting for this clone: What it binds is not known.

This chain uses TRBV4-3 with TRBJ2-3, with 8 bases identical to TRBD2. The sequenced material came from naive CD4+ T cells from blood. This receptor was taken from a man between 18 and 29 years old with type 1 diabetes. DNA of the CDR3: TGCGCCAGCAGCCAAGATCCATGGCGGGGGGAAACAGATACGCAGTATTTT. This sequence encodes CASSQDPWRGETDTQYF.